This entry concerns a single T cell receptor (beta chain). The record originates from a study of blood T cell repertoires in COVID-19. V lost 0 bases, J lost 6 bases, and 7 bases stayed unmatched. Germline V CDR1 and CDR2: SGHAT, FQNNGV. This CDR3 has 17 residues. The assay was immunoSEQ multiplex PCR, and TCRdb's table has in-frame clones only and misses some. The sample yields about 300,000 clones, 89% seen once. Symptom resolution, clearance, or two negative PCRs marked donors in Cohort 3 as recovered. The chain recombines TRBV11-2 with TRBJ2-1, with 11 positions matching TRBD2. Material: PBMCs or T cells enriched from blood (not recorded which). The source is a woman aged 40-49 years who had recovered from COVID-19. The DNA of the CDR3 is TGTGCCAGCAGCTTAGATCGTAGTAGCGGGAGGGCCAATGAGCAGTTCTTC. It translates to CASSLDRSSGRANEQFF.